This T cell receptor beta chain was documented in a study of cytomegalovirus exposure and HLA in healthy donors. Primers included in the PCR were 60 Vbeta and 13 Jbeta primers. Only in-frame clones appear in the TCRdb table, and some are missing; sequencing was by immunoSEQ multiplex PCR. The sample yields about 170,000 clones, 70% to 80% seen once. Study conclusions and caveats: The classifier reportedly diagnosed cytomegalovirus status with high specificity and sensitivity.

With 8 bases clipped from V and 5 bases from J, the junction kept 11 bases outside the gene matches. CDR3 length: 15 residues. Germline V gene sequence: CDR1 MDHEN, CDR2 SYDVKM. For this clone: The antigen is undetermined.

This chain links TRBV28 with TRBJ2-1, with 8 bases aligning to TRBD2. Sequenced: PBMCs. The receptor's source is a woman in her forties or fifties in good health and CMV-seronegative. The CDR3 loop is CASEKAGVRDNEQFF. The CDR3 nucleotides are TGTGCCAGCGAGAAAGCGGGAGTAAGGGACAATGAGCAGTTCTTC.